This TCR beta chain was recovered during a study of CD8+CD57+ T cells in acquired aplastic anemia. Across the whole study: Around 11 million reads, on average, were obtained for CD4+ cells from healthy donors. Whole-study results and caveats: The number of CD8+ CDR3 sequences shared by patients and controls was twenty-nine.

This clonotype was counted many times. Its cognate antigen is unknown. V lost 5 bases to trimming and J lost 6 bases; unmatched junction nucleotides: 21. The germline gives CDR1 SGHVS, CDR2 FQNEAQ. This CDR3 region has 19 residues. Using genomic DNA as the template, TCR beta VDJ and CDR3 profiling was carried out. From the reads, TCRdb called clonotypes with MiXCR, one entry per CDR3 protein. The sample lists around 190,000 distinct CDR3 sequences, 61% seen once, with over 25% in the top ten. The source is a human donor in good health. The sequenced sample consisted of sorted CD4+, CD8+, or CD8+CD57+ T cells (not recorded which) from PBMCs. V and J are TRBV7-8 and TRBJ2-1; TRBD1 aligns across 8 bases. Here the CDR3 reads CASSAGIHRQGRSPNEQFF. In nucleotides, the CDR3 is TGTGCCAGCAGCGCCGGGATTCATAGACAGGGGCGTTCCCCCAATGAGCAGTTCTTC.